This T cell receptor (beta chain) stems from a study of blood T cell repertoires in COVID-19. On the study more broadly: The origin of the acute and convalescent COVID-19 samples was the United States, Italy and Spain. PBMCs, B-cell-depleted T cells, or T cells were the source of the cDNA or gDNA that made up the material.

Per the authors' pipeline: From reference gene primer amplification, estimates of nucleated cell counts were derived. Generated by immunoSEQ multiplex PCR, the TCRdb table keeps only in-frame clones and is missing some. V and J calls and clone size are given by that table; D and trimming were obtained from the DNA. Of around 200,000 clones listed, 80% to 90% are singletons. One Seattle source followed patients from active infection through their disease course. In its sample, this clone was seen a few times. The germline CDR1 and CDR2 sequences are LGHNA and YNFKEQ. The CDR3 covers 16 residues. V was pared by 3 bases and J by 8 bases, with 22 bases between.

This TCR was sampled from an older woman with COVID-19, enrolled during active disease. Sequenced: peripheral blood. V and J are TRBV4-2 and TRBJ1-2; D may be TRBD1 (5 bases). CDR3 amino acids: CASSHTNLGGAQGYTF. Written as DNA, the CDR3 is TGTGCCAGCAGCCATACTAACCTGGGGGGAGCCCAGGGCTACACCTTC.